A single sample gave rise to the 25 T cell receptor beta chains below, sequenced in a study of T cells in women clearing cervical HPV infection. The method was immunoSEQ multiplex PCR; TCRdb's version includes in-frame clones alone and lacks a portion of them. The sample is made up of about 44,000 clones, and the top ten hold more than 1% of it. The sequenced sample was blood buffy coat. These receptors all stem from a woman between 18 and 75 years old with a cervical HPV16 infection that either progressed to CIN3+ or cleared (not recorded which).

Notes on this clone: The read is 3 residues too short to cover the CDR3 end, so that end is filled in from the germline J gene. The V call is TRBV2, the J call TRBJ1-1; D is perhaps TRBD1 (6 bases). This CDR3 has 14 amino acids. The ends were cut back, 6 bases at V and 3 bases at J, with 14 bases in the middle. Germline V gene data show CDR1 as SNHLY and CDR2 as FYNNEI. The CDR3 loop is CASSGRDTYTEAFF. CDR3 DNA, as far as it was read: TGTGCCAGCAGCGGCAGGGACACATACACTGAA. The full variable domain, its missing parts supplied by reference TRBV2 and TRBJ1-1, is EPEVTQTPSHQVTQMGQEVILRCVPISNHLYFYWYRQILGQKVEFLVSFYNNEISEKSEIFDDQFSVERPDGSNFTLKIRSTKLEDSAMYFCASSGRDTYTEAFFGQGTRLTVV.

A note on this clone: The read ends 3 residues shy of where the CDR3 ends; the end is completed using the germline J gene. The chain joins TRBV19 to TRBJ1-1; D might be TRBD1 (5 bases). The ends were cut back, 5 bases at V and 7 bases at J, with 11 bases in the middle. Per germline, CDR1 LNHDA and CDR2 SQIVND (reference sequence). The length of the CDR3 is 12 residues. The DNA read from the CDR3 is TGTGCCAGTAGTTTTGGGGCAGTTGAA. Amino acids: CASSFGAVE. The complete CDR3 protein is CASSFGAVEAFF.

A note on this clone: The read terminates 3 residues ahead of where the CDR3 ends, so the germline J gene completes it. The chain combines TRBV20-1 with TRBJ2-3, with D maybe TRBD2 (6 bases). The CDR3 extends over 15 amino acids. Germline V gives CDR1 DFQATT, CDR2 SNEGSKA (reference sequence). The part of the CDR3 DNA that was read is TGCAGTGCTAGAGGTGCGGCGGGCGGGATTTTTGCG. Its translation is CSARGAAGGIFA. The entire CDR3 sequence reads CSARGAAGGIFAQYF.

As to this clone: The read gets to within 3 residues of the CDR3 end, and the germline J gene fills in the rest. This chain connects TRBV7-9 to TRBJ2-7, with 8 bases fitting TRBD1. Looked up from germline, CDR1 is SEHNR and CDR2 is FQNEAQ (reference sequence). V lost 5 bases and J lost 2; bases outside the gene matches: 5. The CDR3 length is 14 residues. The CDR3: CASSTPGQAYEQYF. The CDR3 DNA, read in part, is TGTGCCAGCAGCACACCGGGACAGGCCTACGAG.

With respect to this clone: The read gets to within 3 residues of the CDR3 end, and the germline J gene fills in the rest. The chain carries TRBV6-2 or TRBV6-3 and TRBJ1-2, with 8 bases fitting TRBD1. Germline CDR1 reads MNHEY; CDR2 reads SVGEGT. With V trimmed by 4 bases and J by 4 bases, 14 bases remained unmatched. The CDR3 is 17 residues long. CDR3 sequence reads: CASSSSLTGGISYGYTF. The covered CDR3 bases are TGTGCCAGCAGTTCCAGCCTAACAGGGGGGATTAGCTATGGC.

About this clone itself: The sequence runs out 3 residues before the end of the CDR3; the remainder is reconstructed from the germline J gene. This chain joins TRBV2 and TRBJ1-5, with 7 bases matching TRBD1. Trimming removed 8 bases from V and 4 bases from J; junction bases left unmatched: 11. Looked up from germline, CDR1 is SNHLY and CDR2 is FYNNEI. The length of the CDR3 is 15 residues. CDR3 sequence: CASGKQGSLNQPQHF. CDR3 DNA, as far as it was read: TGTGCCAGCGGCAAACAGGGGAGCTTAAATCAGCCC.

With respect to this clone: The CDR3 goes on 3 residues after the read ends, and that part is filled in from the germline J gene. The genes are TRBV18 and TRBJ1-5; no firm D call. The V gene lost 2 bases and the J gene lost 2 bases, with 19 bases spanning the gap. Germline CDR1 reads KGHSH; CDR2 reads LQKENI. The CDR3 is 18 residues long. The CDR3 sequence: CASSPIDLWTAGNQPQHF. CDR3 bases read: TGTGCCAGCTCACCAATTGATCTCTGGACTGCCGGCAATCAGCCC.

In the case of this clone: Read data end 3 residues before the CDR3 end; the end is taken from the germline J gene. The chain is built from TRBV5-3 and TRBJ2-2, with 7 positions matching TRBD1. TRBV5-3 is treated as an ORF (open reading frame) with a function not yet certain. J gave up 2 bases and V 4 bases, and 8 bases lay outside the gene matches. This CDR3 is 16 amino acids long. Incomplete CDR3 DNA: TGTGCCAGAAGCCAGGACAGGCCCGAAAACACCGGGGAG. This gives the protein CARSQDRPENTGE. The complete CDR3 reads CARSQDRPENTGELFF.

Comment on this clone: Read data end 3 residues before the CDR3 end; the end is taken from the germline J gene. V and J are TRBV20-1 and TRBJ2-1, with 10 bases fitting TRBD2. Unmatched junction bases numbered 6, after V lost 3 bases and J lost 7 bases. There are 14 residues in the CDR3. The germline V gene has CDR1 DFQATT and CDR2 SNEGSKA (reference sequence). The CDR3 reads CSASGLAGANEQFF. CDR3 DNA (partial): TGCAGTGCTAGCGGGCTAGCGGGAGCGAATGAG.

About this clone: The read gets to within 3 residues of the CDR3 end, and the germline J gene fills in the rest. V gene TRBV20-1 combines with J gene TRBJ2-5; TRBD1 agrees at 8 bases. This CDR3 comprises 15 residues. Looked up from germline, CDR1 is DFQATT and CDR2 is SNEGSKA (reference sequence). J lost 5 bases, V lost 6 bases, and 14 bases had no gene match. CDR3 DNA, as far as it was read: TGCAGTGCCATTCACGGACAGGGCGGCGGGGAGACC. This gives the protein CSAIHGQGGGET. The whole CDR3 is CSAIHGQGGGETQYF.

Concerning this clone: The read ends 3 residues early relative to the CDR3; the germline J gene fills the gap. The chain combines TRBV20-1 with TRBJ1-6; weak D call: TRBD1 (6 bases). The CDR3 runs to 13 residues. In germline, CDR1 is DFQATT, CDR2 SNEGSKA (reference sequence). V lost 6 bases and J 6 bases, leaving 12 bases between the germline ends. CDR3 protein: CSATRDTNSPLHF. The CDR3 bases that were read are TGCAGTGCCACCAGGGACACTAATTCACCC.

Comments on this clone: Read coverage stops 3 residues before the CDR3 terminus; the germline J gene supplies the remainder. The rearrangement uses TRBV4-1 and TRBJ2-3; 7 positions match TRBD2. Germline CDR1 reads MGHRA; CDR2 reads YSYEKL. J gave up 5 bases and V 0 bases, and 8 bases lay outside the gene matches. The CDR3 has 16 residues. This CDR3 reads CASSQDKAGAQDTQYF. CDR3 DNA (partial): TGCGCCAGCAGCCAAGATAAGGCGGGAGCTCAAGATACG.

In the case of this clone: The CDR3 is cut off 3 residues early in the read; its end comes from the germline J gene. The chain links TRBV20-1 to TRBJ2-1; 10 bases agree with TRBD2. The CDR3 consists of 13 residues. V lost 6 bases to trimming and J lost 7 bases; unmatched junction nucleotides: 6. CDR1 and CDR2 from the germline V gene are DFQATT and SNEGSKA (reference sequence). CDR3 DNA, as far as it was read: TGCAGTGCACCCAGCGGGGGGGGGAATGAG. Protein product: CSAPSGGGNE. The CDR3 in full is CSAPSGGGNEQFF.

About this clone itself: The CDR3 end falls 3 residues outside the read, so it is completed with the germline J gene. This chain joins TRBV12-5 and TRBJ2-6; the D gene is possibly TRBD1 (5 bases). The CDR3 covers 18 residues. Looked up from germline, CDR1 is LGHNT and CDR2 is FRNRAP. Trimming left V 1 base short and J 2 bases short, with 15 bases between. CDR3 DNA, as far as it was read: TGTGCTAGTGGTTTGGATTCAGGGTTAGTGCCTGGGGCCAACGTC. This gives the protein CASGLDSGLVPGANV. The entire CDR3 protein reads CASGLDSGLVPGANVLTF.

CDR3 protein: CASSPRRDTSGKYEQYF. The part of the CDR3 DNA that was read is TGTGCCAGCTCACCACGACGGGACACTAGCGGAAAATACGAG. The J gene is TRBJ2-7, the V gene TRBV18, with 8 bases aligning to TRBD2. Sequencing ends 3 residues short of the CDR3 end; the germline J gene provides the rest. This CDR3 has 17 residues. V shed 1 base, J shed 4 bases, and the junction held 12 bases outside the gene matches. The germline V gene encodes CDR1 KGHSH and CDR2 LQKENI.

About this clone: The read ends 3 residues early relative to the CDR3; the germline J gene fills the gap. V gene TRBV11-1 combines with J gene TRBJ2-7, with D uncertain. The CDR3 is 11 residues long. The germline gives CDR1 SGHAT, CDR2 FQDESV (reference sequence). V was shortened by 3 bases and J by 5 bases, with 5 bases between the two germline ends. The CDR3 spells CASSFFDEQYF. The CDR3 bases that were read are TGTGCCAGCAGCTTTTTCGACGAG.

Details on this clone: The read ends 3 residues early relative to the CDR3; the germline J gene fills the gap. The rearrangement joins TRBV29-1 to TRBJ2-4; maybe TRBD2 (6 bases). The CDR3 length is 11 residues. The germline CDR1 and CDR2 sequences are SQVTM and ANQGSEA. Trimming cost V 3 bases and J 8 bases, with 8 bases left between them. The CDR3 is CSVDRRDIQYF. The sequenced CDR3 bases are TGCAGCGTTGACAGGAGGGACATT.

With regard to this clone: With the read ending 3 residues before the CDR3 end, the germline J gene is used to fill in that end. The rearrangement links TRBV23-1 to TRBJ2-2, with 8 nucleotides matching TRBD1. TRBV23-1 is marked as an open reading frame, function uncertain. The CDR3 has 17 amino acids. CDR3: CASSQTGDPATNEKLFF. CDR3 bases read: TGCGCCAGCAGTCAGACAGGGGATCCTGCAACTAATGAAAAG.

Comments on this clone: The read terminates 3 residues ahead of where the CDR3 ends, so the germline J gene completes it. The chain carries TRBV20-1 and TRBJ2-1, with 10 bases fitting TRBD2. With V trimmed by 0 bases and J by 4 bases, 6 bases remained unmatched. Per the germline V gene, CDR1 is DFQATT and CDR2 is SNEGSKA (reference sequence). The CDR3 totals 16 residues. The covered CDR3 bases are TGCAGTGCTAGAGATTTCGGACTAGCGGAATACAATGAG. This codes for CSARDFGLAEYNE. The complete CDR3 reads CSARDFGLAEYNEQFF.

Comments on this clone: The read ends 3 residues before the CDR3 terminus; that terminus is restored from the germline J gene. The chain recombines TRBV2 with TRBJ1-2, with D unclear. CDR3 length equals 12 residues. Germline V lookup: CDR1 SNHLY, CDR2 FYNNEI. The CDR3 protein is CASSEEGYDYTF. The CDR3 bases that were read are TGTGCCAGCAGTGAAGAGGGCTACGAC.

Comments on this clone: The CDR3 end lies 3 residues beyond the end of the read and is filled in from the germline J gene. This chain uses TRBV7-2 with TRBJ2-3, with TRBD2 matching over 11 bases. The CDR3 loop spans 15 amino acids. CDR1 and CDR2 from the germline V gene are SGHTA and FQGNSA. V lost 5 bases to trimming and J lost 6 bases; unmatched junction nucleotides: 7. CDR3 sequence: CASSRLAGGPDTQYF. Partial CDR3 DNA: TGTGCCAGCAGCCGATTAGCGGGAGGGCCCGATACG.

The CDR3 DNA, read in part, is TGTGCCAGCAGCGTCGAACAGGGGGCGCGAGGAAACACC. Translation gives CASSVEQGARGNT. The full CDR3 reads CASSVEQGARGNTIYF. The V and J genes are TRBV2 and TRBJ1-3; 9 bases map to TRBD1. The read falls 3 residues short of the CDR3 end, and the missing part is taken from the germline J gene. This CDR3 comprises 16 residues. V was pared by 6 bases and J by 4 bases, with 10 bases of the junction left unmatched. Looked up from germline, CDR1 is SNHLY and CDR2 is FYNNEI.

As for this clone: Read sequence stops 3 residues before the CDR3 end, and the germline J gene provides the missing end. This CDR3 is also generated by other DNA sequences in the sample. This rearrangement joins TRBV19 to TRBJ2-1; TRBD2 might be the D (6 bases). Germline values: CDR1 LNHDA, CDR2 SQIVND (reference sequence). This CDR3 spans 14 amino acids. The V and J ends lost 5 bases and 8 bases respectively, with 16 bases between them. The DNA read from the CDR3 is TGTGCCAGTAGTTCGGGCCTAGCGAGGGATGAG. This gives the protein CASSSGLARDE. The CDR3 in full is CASSSGLARDEQFF.

The chain's CDR3 is CASSLGGVNYGYTF. The CDR3 bases that were read are TGTGCCAGCAGCTTAGGGGGCGTTAATTATGGC. The chain combines TRBV7-2 with TRBJ1-2, with D tentatively TRBD1 (5 bases). The CDR3 goes on 3 residues after the read ends, and that part is filled in from the germline J gene. This CDR3 is built from 14 residues. The V gene lost 1 base and the J gene lost 5 bases, with 11 bases spanning the gap. CDR1 is SGHTA, CDR2 FQGNSA, per germline. The full variable domain, rest sourced from reference TRBV7-2 and TRBJ1-2, is GAGVSQSPSNKVTEKGKDVELRCDPISGHTALYWYRQSLGQGLEFLIYFQGNSAPDKSGLPSDRFSAERTGGSVSTLTIQRTQQEDSAVYLCASSLGGVNYGYTFGSGTRLTVV.

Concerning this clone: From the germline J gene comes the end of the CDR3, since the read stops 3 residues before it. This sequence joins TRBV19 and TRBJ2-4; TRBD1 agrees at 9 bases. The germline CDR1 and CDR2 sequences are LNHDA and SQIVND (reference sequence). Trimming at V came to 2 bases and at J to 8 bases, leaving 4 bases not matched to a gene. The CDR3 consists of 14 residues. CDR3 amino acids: CASSIRQGGYIQYF. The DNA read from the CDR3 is TGTGCCAGTAGTATACGACAGGGGGGATACATT. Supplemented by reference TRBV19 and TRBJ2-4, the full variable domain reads DGGITQSPKYLFRKEGQNVTLSCEQNLNHDAMYWYRQDPGQGLRLIYYSQIVNDFQKGDIAEGYSVSREKKESFPLTVTSAQKNPTAFYLCASSIRQGGYIQYFGAGTRLSVL.